What follows are 15 T cell receptor beta chains derived from one specimen sequenced in a study of T cell responses to AZD1222 COVID-19 vaccine. Using immunoSEQ multiplex PCR, the repertoire was profiled, and TCRdb retains in-frame clones only, with some absent. Of tens of thousands of clones in the sample, 70% to 90% were seen once. The sequences come from peripheral blood, collected 28 days after the second AZD1222 dose. The receptors were sampled from an adult who received the AZD1222 COVID-19 vaccine.

This clone was seen more than once but under ten times. V is TRBV10-1 and J is TRBJ2-2; perhaps D is TRBD1 or TRBD2 (5 bases each). The CDR3 has 16 amino acids. The V end was cut by 3 bases, the J end by 3 bases, with 14 bases between. Germline V gene sequence: CDR1 WNHNN, CDR2 SYGVQD (reference sequence). The CDR3 bases are TGCGCCAGCAGTGACACCGGGACGAAGTACACCGGGGAGCTGTTTTTT. It encodes CASSDTGTKYTGELFF.

This chain uses TRBV25-1 with TRBJ2-3; D remains ambiguous. Trimming removed 2 bases at V and 3 bases at J, with 6 bases between. Germline-derived CDR1 and CDR2 are MGHDK and SYGVNS. The CDR3 has 13 amino acids. CDR3 in amino acids: CASSEHFTDTQYF. Written as DNA, the CDR3 is TGTGCCAGCAGTGAACACTTTACAGATACGCAGTATTTT.

The V call is TRBV11-3, the J call TRBJ1-3; 9 bases fit TRBD1. The CDR3 spans 13 residues. CDR1 is SGHNT and CDR2 is YENEEA in the germline V gene. Losses at the gene ends were 5 bases for V and 7 bases for J; bases not matched to a gene: 3. The CDR3 region is CASSPGQGNTIYF. The DNA for the CDR3 is TGTGCCAGCAGCCCCGGACAGGGGAACACCATATATTTT.

The chain carries TRBV7-9 and TRBJ2-2; no definite D call. Per the germline V gene, CDR1 is SEHNR and CDR2 is FQNEAQ (reference sequence). V gave up 1 base and J gave up 1 base, with 10 bases separating them. This CDR3 comprises 16 residues. The chain's CDR3 is CASSLGWSRNTGELFF. CDR3 bases: TGTGCCAGCAGCTTAGGATGGTCGCGGAACACCGGGGAGCTGTTTTTT.

The V and J genes are TRBV6-2 or TRBV6-3 and TRBJ2-3; 8 nucleotides agree with TRBD1. The germline gives CDR1 MNHEY, CDR2 SVGEGT. V trimming: 6 bases; J trimming: 3 bases; junction bases outside the gene matches: 8. There are 15 residues in the CDR3. The CDR3 loop is CASSRLGQGTDTQYF. CDR3 sequence (DNA): TGTGCCAGCAGCCGCCTTGGACAGGGAACAGATACGCAGTATTTT.

The rearrangement uses TRBV10-1 and TRBJ1-6; the D gene is possibly TRBD1 (5 bases). The CDR3 totals 13 residues. The V end was cut by 3 bases, the J end by 8 bases, with 8 bases between. Germline V gene sequence: CDR1 WNHNN, CDR2 SYGVQD (reference sequence). Written as DNA, the CDR3 is TGCGCCAGCAGTGATGAAGGGGATTCACCCCTCCACTTT. Translated: CASSDEGDSPLHF.

The CDR3 is CASSLPLGNTIYF. The CDR3 DNA sequence: TGTGCCAGCAGCCTGCCCCTTGGAAACACCATATATTTT. The chain uses TRBV7-6 and TRBJ1-3; D unclear. The CDR3 loop spans 13 amino acids. Per germline, CDR1 SGHVS and CDR2 FNYEAQ. Trimming pared 5 bases from V and 3 bases from J, leaving 8 bases between. The variable domain in full, completed from reference TRBV7-6 and TRBJ1-3, reads GAGVSQSPRYKVTKRGQDVALRCDPISGHVSLYWYRQALGQGPEFLTYFNYEAQQDKSGLPNDRFSAERPEGSISTLTIQRTEQRDSAMYRCASSLPLGNTIYFGEGSWLTVV.

The V and J genes are TRBV7-2 and TRBJ2-3; D perhaps matches TRBD2 (5 bases). The CDR3 spans 14 residues. Germline V gene lookup returns CDR1 SGHTA and CDR2 FQGNSA. V shed 3 bases and J shed 4 bases, with 11 bases lying between them. The CDR3 nucleotides are TGTGCCAGCAGCTTCGCTTCGGGATCAGATACGCAGTATTTT. This sequence encodes CASSFASGSDTQYF.

This clone was counted a few times. At one end, the junction sequence differs from germline, possibly due to a read error. The V gene is TRBV7-9, the J gene TRBJ2-7, with unresolved D. Germline V gives CDR1 SEHNR, CDR2 FQNEAQ (reference sequence). CDR3 length: 10 residues. The CDR3 nucleotides are TGTGCCAGCAGCTCCAACGAGCAGTACTTC. This gives the protein CASSSNEQYF.

The chain recombines TRBV6-5 with TRBJ2-7; D gene ambiguous. The V end was cut by 10 bases, the J end by 0 bases, with 10 bases between. The CDR3 contains 12 residues. Germline CDR1 MNHEY, CDR2 SVGAGI. The CDR3 bases are TGTGCCACCTTAATGTACTCCTACGAGCAGTACTTC. Translation gives CATLMYSYEQYF.

The chain couples TRBV3-1 (or the pseudogene TRBV3-2) to TRBJ2-7, with D possibly being TRBD1 (5 bases). CDR3 length: 15 amino acids. CDR1 and CDR2 from the germline V gene are LGHDT and YNNKEL (reference sequence). The germline V and J ends were trimmed by 4 bases and 1 base, with 14 bases remaining between them. The CDR3 sequence: CASSLQGAWSYEQYF. CDR3 DNA sequence: TGTGCCAGCAGCCTACAAGGGGCCTGGTCCTACGAGCAGTACTTC.

As DNA, the CDR3 is TGCGCCAGCAGCTCTCGCCCACAAAACTATGGCTACACCTTC. Its protein is CASSSRPQNYGYTF. The V call is TRBV4-3, the J call TRBJ1-2; D is undetermined. Trimming stripped 5 bases from V and 2 bases from J, with 12 bases between. This CDR3 has 14 amino acids. CDR1 and CDR2 from the germline V gene are LGHNA and YSLEER.

The J gene is TRBJ2-7, the V gene TRBV19, with D maybe TRBD1 (6 bases). Germline V gives CDR1 LNHDA, CDR2 SQIVND (reference sequence). The CDR3 is 14 amino acids. The germline V and J ends were trimmed by 5 bases and 6 bases, with 17 bases remaining between them. The CDR3 region is CASSSSGVSGEQYF. The CDR3 coding sequence is TGTGCCAGTAGTTCTTCAGGGGTGAGTGGCGAGCAGTACTTC.

The rearrangement uses TRBV7-8 and TRBJ1-4; 8 nucleotides agree with TRBD1. The germline V gene encodes CDR1 SGHVS and CDR2 FQNEAQ. The CDR3 sequence is 13 residues long. Unmatched junction bases numbered 4, after V lost 8 bases and J lost 5 bases. This CDR3 is CASAWTGNEKLFF. The CDR3 nucleotides read TGTGCCAGCGCATGGACAGGGAATGAAAAACTGTTTTTT. Full variable domain (rest looked up from reference TRBV7-8 and TRBJ1-4): GAGVSQSPRYKVAKRGQDVALRCDPISGHVSLFWYQQALGQGPEFLTYFQNEAQLDKSGLPSDRFFAERPEGSVSTLKIQRTQQEDSAVYLCASAWTGNEKLFFGSGTQLSVL.

The V and J genes are TRBV7-9 and TRBJ1-3, with D possibly matching TRBD1 (6 bases). Looked up from germline, CDR1 is SEHNR and CDR2 is FQNEAQ (reference sequence). V was shortened by 5 bases and J by 0 bases, with 11 bases between the two germline ends. This CDR3 comprises 15 residues. The DNA of the CDR3 is TGTGCCAGCAGCCACAGGGTCGCCTCTGGAAACACCATATATTTT. As protein: CASSHRVASGNTIYF.